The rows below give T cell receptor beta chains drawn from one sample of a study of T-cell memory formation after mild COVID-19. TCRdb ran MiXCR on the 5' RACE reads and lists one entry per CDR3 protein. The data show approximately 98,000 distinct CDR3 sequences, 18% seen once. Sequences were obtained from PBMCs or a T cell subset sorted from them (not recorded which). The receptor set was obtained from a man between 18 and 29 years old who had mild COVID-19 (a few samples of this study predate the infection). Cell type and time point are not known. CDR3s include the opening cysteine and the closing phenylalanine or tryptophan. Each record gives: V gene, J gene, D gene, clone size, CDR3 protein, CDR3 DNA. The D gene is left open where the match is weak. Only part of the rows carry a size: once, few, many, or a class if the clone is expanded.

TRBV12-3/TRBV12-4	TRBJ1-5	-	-	CASGQLNQPQHF	TGTGCCAGTGGACAACTCAATCAGCCCCAGCATTTT
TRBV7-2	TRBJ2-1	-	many	CASSFYGDGEFF	TGTGCCAGCAGCTTTTATGGGGACGGGGAGTTCTTC
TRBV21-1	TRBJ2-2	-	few	CASSKGRTNTGELFF	TGTGCCAGCAGCAAAGGGAGAACGAACACCGGGGAGCTGTTTTTT
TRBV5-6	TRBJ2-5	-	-	CASSSGPFQETQYF	TGTGCCAGCAGCTCCGGACCCTTCCAAGAGACCCAGTACTTC
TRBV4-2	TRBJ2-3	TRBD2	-	CASSQETSGGEDTQYF	TGTGCCAGCAGCCAAGAGACTAGCGGGGGAGAAGATACGCAGTATTTT
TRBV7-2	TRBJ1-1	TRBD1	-	CASSLGGQGNTEAFF	TGTGCCAGCAGCTTAGGGGGACAGGGGAACACTGAAGCTTTCTTT
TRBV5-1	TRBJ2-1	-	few	CASSFQGSYNEQFF	TGCGCCAGCAGCTTTCAAGGCTCCTACAATGAGCAGTTCTTC
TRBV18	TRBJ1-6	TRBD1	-	CASSFRQGDNSPLHF	TGTGCCAGCTCATTCCGACAGGGCGATAATTCACCCCTCCACTTT
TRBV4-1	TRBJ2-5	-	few	CASSQDPSSGGNRETQYF	TGCGCCAGCAGCCAAGATCCCTCGAGTGGGGGGAATCGGGAGACCCAGTACTTC
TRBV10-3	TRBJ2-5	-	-	CAISESETQYF	TGTGCCATCAGTGAGTCGGAGACCCAGTACTTC
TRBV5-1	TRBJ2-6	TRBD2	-	CASSSGGGPLSGANVLTF	TGCGCCAGCAGCTCGGGAGGGGGTCCTCTCTCTGGGGCCAACGTCCTGACTTTC
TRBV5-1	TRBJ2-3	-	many	CASSLGGTSSTDTQYF	TGCGCCAGCAGCTTGGGCGGAACCTCCTCCACAGATACGCAGTATTTT
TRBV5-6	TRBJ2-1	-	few	CASSGDFYNEQFF	TGTGCCAGCAGCGGGGACTTCTACAATGAGCAGTTCTTC
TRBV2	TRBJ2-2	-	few	CASSEALLQNTGELFF	TGTGCCAGCAGTGAAGCGCTTCTACAGAACACCGGGGAGCTGTTTTTT
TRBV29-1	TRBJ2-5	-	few	CSAGPLYQETQYF	TGCAGCGCCGGACCATTGTACCAAGAGACCCAGTACTTC
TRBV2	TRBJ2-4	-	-	CASSEEAAGAAKNIQYF	TGTGCCAGCAGTGAAGAGGCTGCGGGGGCGGCCAAAAACATTCAGTACTTC
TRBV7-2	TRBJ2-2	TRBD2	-	CASSLVLAARELFF	TGTGCCAGCAGCTTAGTACTAGCGGCCAGGGAGCTGTTTTTT
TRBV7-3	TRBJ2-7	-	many	CASSLRRGSAYEQYF	TGTGCCAGCAGCTTAAGGCGGGGCTCGGCCTACGAGCAGTACTTC
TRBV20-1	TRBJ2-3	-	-	CSPRGMGTDTQYF	TGCAGTCCACGGGGGATGGGCACAGATACGCAGTATTTT
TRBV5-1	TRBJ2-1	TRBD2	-	CASSLTSERQEQFF	TGCGCCAGCAGCTTGACTAGCGAGAGACAGGAGCAGTTCTTC
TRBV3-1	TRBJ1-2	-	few	CASSPAGSPYGYTF	TGTGCCAGCAGCCCCGCTGGGAGCCCCTATGGCTACACCTTC
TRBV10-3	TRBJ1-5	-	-	CAISESGEQPQHF	TGTGCCATCAGTGAGTCGGGAGAACAGCCCCAGCATTTT
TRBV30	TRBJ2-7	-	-	CAWSALDREQYF	TGTGCCTGGAGCGCCCTCGATCGCGAGCAGTACTTC
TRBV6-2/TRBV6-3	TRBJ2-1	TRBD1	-	CASRQGAILEQFF	TGTGCCAGCAGACAGGGGGCGATTCTTGAGCAGTTCTTC
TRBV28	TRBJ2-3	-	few	CASRNPGTADTQYF	TGTGCCAGCAGAAATCCGGGAACGGCAGATACGCAGTATTTT
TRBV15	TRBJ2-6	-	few	CATSRDLMATSGANVLTF	TGTGCCACCAGCAGGGATCTAATGGCAACTTCTGGGGCCAACGTCCTGACTTTC
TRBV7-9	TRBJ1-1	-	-	CASSPTGSTEAFF	TGTGCCAGCAGCCCGACGGGGAGCACTGAAGCTTTCTTT
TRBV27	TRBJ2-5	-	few	CASSPWGYQETQYF	TGTGCCAGCAGCCCATGGGGTTACCAAGAGACCCAGTACTTC
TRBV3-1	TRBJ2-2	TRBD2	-	CASSRNPSGLGELFF	TGTGCCAGCAGCCGGAACCCTAGCGGGTTGGGGGAGCTGTTTTTT
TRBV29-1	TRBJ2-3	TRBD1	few	CSVGTGIDTQYF	TGCAGCGTTGGGACAGGGATAGATACGCAGTATTTT
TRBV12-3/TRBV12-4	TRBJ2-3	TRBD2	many	CASSSQRGRLDTQYF	TGTGCCAGCAGTTCCCAGCGGGGGAGGTTGGATACGCAGTATTTT
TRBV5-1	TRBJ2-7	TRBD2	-	CASSREGDEQYF	TGCGCCAGCAGCCGGGAGGGTGATGAGCAGTACTTC
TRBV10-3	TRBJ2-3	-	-	CAIRNTDTQYF	TGTGCCATAAGAAACACAGATACGCAGTATTTT
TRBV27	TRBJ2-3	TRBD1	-	CASSLLGQRTDTQYF	TGTGCCAGCAGTTTATTGGGACAGCGCACAGATACGCAGTATTTT
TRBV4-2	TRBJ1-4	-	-	CASSPDGDEKLFF	TGTGCCAGCAGCCCTGACGGGGATGAAAAACTGTTTTTT
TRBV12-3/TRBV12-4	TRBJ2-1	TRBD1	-	CASSYRGQGNEQFF	TGTGCCAGCAGTTACAGGGGGCAGGGGAATGAGCAGTTCTTC
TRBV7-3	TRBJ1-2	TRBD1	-	CASSPGTVQGYTF	TGTGCCAGCAGCCCCGGGACAGTGCAAGGCTACACCTTC
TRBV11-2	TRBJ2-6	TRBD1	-	CASSRGQGIFSGANVLTF	TGTGCCAGCAGCCGCGGACAGGGGATCTTTTCTGGGGCCAACGTCCTGACTTTC
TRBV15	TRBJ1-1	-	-	CATSRDRAGRNTEAFF	TGTGCCACCAGCAGAGATAGGGCAGGCCGAAACACTGAAGCTTTCTTT
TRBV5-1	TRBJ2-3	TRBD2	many	CASSLQRGRTDTQYF	TGCGCCAGCAGCTTGCAGCGGGGGCGCACAGATACGCAGTATTTT
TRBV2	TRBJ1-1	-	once	CASSEGSTFF	TGTGCCAGCAGTGAAGGTTCGACTTTCTTT
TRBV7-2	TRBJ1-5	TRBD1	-	CASSPNRGEQPQHF	TGTGCCAGCAGCCCGAACAGGGGGGAGCAGCCCCAGCATTTT
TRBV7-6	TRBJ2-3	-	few	CASSLYSDTQYF	TGTGCCAGCAGCTTATATTCAGATACGCAGTATTTT
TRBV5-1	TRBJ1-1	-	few	CASSWDSNTEAFF	TGCGCCAGCAGCTGGGATTCTAACACTGAAGCTTTCTTT